This T cell receptor (beta chain) was identified in a study of T cell repertoires in cytomegalovirus infection. Study information: Public signatures in TCR beta pointed to CMV infection and matching HLA type.

TCRdb ran MiXCR on the reads and lists one entry per CDR3 protein. Among 150,000 to 200,000 distinct CDR3 sequences listed, roughly 28% were seen once. Germline CDR1 and CDR2: MNHNY and SVGAGI (reference sequence). Trimming stripped 2 bases from V and 1 base from J, with 11 bases between. This CDR3 is 16 amino acids long. This clonotype was observed many times. The sequence came from a human donor in good health (CMV status not recorded). Some clones in this sample may be carry-over from other donors' samples. The J gene is TRBJ2-2, the V gene TRBV6-6; possibly TRBD1 for D (5 bases). Source material: PBMCs. In DNA form, the CDR3 reads TGTGCCAGCAGTTACGGTAGAGACAGGAACACCGGGGAGCTGTTTTTT. Protein: CASSYGRDRNTGELFF.